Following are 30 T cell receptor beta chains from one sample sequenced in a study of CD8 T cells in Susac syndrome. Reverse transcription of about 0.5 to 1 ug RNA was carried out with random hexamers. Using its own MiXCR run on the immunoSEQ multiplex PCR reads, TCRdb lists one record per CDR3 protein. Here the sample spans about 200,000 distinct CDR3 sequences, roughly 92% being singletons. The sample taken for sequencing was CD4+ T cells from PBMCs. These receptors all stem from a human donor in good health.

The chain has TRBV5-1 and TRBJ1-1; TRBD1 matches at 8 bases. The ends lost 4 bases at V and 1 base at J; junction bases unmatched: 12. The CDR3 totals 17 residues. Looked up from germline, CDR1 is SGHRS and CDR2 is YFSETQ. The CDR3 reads CASSKDRGGVRNTEAFF. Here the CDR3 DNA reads TGCGCCAGCAGCAAAGACAGGGGAGGGGTGAGGAACACTGAAGCTTTCTTT.

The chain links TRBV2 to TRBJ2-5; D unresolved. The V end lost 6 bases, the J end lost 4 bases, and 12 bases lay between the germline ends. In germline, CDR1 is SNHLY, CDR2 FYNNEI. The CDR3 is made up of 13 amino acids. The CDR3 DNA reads TGTGCCAGCAGGCCCCCCCTAGGAGAGACCCAGTACTTC. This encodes CASRPPLGETQYF. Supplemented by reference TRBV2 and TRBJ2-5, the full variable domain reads EPEVTQTPSHQVTQMGQEVILRCVPISNHLYFYWYRQILGQKVEFLVSFYNNEISEKSEIFDDQFSVERPDGSNFTLKIRSTKLEDSAMYFCASRPPLGETQYFGPGTRLLVL.

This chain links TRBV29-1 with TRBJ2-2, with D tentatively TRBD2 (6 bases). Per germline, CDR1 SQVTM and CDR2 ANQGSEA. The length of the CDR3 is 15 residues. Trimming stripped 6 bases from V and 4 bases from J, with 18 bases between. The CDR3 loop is CSVGFSGASTGELFF. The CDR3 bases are TGCAGCGTCGGCTTTAGCGGAGCCTCCACCGGGGAGCTGTTTTTT.

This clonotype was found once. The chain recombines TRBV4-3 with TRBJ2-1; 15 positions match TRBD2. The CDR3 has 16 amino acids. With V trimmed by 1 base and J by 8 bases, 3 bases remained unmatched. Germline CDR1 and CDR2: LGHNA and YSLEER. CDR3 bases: TGCGCCAGCAGCCAAGGGACTAGCGGGGGGGCACATGAGCAGTTCTTC. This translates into CASSQGTSGGAHEQFF.

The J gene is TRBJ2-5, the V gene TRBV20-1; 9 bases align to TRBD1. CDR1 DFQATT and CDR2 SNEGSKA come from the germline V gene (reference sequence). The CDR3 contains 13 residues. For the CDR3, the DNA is TGCAGCCAGTCCGGGACAGGGCGGGAGACCCAGTACTTC. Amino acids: CSQSGTGRETQYF.

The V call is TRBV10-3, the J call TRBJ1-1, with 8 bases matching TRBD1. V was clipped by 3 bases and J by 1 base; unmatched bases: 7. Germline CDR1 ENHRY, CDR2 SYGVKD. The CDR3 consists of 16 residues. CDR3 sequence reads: CAISDPGQGSNTEAFF. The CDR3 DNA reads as TGTGCCATCAGTGACCCTGGACAGGGATCGAACACTGAAGCTTTCTTT.

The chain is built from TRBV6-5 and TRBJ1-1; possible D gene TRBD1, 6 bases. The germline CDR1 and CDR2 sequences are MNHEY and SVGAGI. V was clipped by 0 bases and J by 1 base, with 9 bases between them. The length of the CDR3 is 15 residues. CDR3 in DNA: TGTGCCAGCAGTTACTCGGACAGCCAGAACACTGAAGCTTTCTTT. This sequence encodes CASSYSDSQNTEAFF.

DNA of the CDR3: TGTGCCAGCAGTGACCTTACAGGGAACACTGAAGCTTTCTTT. It is translated as CASSDLTGNTEAFF. The rearrangement uses TRBV27 and TRBJ1-1, with D maybe TRBD1 (5 bases). Germline assignment: CDR1 MNHEY and CDR2 SMNVEV (reference sequence). The CDR3 covers 14 residues. Trimming took 5 bases from V and 1 from J, leaving 11 bases between them.

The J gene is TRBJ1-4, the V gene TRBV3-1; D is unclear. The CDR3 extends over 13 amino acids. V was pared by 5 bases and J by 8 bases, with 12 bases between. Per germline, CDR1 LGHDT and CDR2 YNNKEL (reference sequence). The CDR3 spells CASSAFGNEKLFF. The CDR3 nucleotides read TGTGCCAGCAGCGCCTTTGGTAACGAAAAACTGTTTTTT.

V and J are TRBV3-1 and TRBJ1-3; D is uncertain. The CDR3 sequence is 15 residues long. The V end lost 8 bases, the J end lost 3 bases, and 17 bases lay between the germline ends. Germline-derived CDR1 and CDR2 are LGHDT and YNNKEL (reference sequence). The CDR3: CASSLGKGNGNTIYF. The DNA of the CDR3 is TGTGCCAGCTCCCTCGGCAAGGGAAATGGAAACACCATATATTTT. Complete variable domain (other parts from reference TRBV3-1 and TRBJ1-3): DTAVSQTPKYLVTQMGNDKSIKCEQNLGHDTMYWYKQDSKKFLKIMFSYNNKELIINETVPNRFSPKSPDKAHLNLHINSLELGDSAVYFCASSLGKGNGNTIYFGEGSWLTVV.

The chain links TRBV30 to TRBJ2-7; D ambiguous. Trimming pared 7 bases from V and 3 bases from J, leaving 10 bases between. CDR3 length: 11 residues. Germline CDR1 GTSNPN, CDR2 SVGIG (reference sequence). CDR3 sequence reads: CAFGRNYEQYF. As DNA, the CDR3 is TGTGCCTTCGGACGGAACTACGAGCAGTACTTC.

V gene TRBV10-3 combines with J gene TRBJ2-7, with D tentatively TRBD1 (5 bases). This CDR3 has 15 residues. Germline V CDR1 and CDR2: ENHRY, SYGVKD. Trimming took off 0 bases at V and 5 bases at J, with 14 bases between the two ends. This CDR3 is CAISESRQTLDEQYF. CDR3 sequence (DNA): TGTGCCATCAGTGAGTCGAGACAGACCCTCGACGAGCAGTACTTC.

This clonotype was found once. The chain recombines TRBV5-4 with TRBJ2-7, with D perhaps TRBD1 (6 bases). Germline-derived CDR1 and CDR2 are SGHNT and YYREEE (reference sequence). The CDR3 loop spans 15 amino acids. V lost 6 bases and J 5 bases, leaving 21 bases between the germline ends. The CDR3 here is CASTLGGRGRDEQYF. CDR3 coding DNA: TGTGCCAGCACCCTTGGTGGCAGGGGAAGAGACGAGCAGTACTTC.

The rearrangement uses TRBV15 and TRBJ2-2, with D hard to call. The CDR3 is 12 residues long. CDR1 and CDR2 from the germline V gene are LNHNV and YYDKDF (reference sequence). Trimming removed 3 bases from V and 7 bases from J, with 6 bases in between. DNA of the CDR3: TGTGCCACCAGCAGGGTGGACGGGGAGCTGTTTTTT. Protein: CATSRVDGELFF.

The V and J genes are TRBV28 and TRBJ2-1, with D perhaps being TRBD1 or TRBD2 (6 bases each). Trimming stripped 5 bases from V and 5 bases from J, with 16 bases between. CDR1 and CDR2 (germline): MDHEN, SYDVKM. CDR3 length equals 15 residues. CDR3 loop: CASSAPGALNNEQFF. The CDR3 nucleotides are TGTGCCAGCAGTGCTCCGGGGGCTCTGAACAATGAGCAGTTCTTC.

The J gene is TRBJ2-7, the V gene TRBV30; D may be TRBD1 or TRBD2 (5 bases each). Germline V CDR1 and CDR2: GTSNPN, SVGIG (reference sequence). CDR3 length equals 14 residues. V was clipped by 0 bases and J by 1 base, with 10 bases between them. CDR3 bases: TGTGCCTGGAGTGTACGGGGCCCTTCCTACGAGCAGTACTTC. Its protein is CAWSVRGPSYEQYF.

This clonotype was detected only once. CDR3 region: CASSSTGTALQETQYF. CDR3 DNA: TGTGCCAGCAGCTCGACCGGGACAGCACTTCAAGAGACCCAGTACTTC. V and J are TRBV7-6 and TRBJ2-5, with TRBD1 matching over 7 bases. The CDR3 sequence is 16 residues long. Germline V gives CDR1 SGHVS, CDR2 FNYEAQ. J lost 2 bases, V lost 4 bases, and 10 bases had no gene match.

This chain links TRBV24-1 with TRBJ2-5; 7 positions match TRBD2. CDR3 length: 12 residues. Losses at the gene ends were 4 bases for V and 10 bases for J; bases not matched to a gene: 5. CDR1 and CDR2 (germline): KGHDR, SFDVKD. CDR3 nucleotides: TGTGCCACCAGTGAACCTACGGGGGGCCAGTACTTC. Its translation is CATSEPTGGQYF.

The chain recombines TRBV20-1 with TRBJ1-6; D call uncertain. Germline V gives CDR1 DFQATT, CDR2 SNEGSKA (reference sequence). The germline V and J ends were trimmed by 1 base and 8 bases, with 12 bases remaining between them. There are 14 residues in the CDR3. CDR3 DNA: TGCAGTGCTAGAGGGACTCGGAGCGATTCACCCCTCCACTTT. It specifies CSARGTRSDSPLHF.

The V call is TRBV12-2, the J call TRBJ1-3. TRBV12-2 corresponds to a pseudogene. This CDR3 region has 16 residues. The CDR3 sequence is CASRLARVSSGNTIYF. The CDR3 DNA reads TGTGCAAGTCGCTTAGCGAGAGTCAGCTCTGGAAACACCATATATTTT.

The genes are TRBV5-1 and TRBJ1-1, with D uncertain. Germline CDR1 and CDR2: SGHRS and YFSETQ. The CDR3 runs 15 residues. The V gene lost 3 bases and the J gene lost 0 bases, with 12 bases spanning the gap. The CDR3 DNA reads TGCGCCAGCAGCTCGGACGGTGGGTTGAACACTGAAGCTTTCTTT. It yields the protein CASSSDGGLNTEAFF. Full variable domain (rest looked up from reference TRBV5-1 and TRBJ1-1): KAGVTQTPRYLIKTRGQQVTLSCSPISGHRSVSWYQQTPGQGLQFLFEYFSETQRNKGNFPGRFSGRQFSNSRSEMNVSTLELGDSALYLCASSSDGGLNTEAFFGQGTRLTVV.

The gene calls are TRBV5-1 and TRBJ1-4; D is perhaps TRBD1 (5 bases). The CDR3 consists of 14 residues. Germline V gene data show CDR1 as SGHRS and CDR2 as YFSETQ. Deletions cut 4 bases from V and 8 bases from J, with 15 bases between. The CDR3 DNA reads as TGCGCCAGCAGCCCGGGACTAAGCAGAGAAAAACTGTTTTTT. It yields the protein CASSPGLSREKLFF.

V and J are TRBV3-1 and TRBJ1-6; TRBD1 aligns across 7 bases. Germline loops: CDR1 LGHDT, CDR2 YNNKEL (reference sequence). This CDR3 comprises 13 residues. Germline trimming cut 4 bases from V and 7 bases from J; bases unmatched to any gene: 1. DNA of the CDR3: TGTGCCAGCAGCCTACAGGGGAATTCACCCCTCCACTTT. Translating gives CASSLQGNSPLHF.

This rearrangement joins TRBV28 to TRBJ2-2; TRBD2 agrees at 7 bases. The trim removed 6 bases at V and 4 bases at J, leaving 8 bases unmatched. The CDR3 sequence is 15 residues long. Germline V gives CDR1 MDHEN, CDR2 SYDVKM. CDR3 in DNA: TGTGCCAGCAGCCTGCGCGGGGAGGGCACCGGGGAGCTGTTTTTT. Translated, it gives CASSLRGEGTGELFF. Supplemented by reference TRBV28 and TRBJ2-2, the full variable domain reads DVKVTQSSRYLVKRTGEKVFLECVQDMDHENMFWYRQDPGLGLRLIYFSYDVKMKEKGDIPEGYSVSREKKERFSLILESASTNQTSMYLCASSLRGEGTGELFFGEGSRLTVL.

The CDR3 DNA follows: TGTGCCAGCAGTTTACGGCATAAAAGCTACGAGCAGTACTTC. This encodes CASSLRHKSYEQYF. V usage is TRBV27 and J usage is TRBJ2-7; D unclear. V was cut by 2 bases and J by 3 bases, with 11 bases left in between. The CDR3 contains 14 residues. Germline V gives CDR1 MNHEY, CDR2 SMNVEV (reference sequence).

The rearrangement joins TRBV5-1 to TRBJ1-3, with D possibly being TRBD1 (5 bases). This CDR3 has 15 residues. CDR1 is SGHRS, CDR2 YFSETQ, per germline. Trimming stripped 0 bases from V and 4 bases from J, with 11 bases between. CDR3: CASSLGVAGGNTIYF. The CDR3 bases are TGCGCCAGCAGCTTGGGTGTGGCAGGGGGAAACACCATATATTTT.

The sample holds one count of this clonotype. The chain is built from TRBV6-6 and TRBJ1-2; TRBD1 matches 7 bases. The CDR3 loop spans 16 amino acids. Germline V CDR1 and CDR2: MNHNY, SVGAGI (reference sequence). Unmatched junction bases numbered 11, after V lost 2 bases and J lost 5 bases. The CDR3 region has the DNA TGTGCCAGCAGTTACAGTCCCCCCGGGACAGCGTATGGCTACACCTTC. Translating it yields CASSYSPPGTAYGYTF.

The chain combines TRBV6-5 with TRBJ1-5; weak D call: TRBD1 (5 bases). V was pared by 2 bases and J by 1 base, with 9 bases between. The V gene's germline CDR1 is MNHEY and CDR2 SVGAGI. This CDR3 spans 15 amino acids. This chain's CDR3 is CASSYLWGSNQPQHF. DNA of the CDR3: TGTGCCAGCAGTTACCTATGGGGGAGCAATCAGCCCCAGCATTTT.

The CDR3 region has the DNA TGTGCCAGCAGTGAAAGGGGCCGTCAAGAGACCCAGTACTTC. Amino acids: CASSERGRQETQYF. The rearrangement links TRBV6-1 to TRBJ2-5, with D possibly matching TRBD1 (5 bases). Per germline, CDR1 MNHNS and CDR2 SASEGT. Trimming took off 2 bases at V and 2 bases at J, with 9 bases between the two ends. The CDR3 totals 14 residues.

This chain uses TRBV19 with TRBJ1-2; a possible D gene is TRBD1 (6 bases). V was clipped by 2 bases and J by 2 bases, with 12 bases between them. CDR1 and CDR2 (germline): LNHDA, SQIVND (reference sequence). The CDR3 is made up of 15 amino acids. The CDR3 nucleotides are TGTGCCAGTAGTATACTACAGGGTCGGAACTATGGCTACACCTTC. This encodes CASSILQGRNYGYTF.